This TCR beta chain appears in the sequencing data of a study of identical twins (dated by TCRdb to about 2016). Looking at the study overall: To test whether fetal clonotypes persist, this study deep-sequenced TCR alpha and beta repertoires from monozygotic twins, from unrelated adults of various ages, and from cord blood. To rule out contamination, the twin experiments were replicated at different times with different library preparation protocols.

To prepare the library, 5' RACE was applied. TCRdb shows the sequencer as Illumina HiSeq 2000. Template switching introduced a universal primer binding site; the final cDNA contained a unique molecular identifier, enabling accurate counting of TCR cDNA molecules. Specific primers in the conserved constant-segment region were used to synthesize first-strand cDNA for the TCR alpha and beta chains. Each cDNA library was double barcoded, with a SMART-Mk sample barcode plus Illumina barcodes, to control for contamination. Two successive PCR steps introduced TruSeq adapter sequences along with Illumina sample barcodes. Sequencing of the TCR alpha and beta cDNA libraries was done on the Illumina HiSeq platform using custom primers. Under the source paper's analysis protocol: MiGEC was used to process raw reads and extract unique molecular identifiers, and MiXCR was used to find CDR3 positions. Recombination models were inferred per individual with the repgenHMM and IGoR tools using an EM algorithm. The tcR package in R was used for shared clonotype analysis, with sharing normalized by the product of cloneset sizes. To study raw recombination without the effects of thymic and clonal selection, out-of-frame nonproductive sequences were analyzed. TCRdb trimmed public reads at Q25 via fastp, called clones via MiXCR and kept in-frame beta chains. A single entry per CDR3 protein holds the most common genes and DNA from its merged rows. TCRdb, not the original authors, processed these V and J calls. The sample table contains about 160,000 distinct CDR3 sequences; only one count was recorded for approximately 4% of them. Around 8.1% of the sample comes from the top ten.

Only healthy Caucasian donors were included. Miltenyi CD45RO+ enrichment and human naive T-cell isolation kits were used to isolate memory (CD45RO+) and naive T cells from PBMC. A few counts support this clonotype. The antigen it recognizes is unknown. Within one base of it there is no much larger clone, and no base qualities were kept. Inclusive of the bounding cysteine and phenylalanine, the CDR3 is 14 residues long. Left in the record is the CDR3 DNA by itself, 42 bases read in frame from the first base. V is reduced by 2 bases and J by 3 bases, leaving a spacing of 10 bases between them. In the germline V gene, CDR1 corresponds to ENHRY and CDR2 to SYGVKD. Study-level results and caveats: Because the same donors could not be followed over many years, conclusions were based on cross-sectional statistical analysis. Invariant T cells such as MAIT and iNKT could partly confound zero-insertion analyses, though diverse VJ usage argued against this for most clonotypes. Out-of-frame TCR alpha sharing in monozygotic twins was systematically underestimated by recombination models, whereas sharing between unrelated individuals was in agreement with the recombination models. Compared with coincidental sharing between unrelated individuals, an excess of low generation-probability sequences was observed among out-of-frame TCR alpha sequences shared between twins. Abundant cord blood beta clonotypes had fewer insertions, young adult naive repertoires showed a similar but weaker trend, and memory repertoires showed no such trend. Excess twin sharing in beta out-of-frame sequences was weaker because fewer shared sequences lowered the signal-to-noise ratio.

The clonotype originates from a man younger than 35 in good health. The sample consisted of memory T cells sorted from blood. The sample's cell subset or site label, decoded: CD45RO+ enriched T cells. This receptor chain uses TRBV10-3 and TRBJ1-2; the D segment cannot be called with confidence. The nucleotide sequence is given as TGTGCCATCAGTGAGGGAAACGGGGACTATGGCTACACCTTC. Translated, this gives CAISEGNGDYGYTF.